Following are 24 T cell receptor beta chains from one sample sequenced in a study of vaccination effects on CD4 cells after COVID-19. Their recognized antigens are unknown. Repertoires were generated with immunoSEQ multiplex PCR, while TCRdb's copy carries only in-frame clones and drops some. The sample holds tens of thousands of clones; more than 70% are singletons and the top ten take 0.95% to 1.5%. Antigen-specific CD4+ T cells were expanded with viral peptide pools in the ViraFEST assay before sequencing. When less than 11 days of culture had elapsed, CD4+ T cells were isolated. Participants each got two BNT162b2 or mRNA-1273 vaccine doses. The sample consisted of CD4+ T cells from PBMCs cultured with HCoV-229E spike peptides, taken after COVID-19 vaccination. The receptors derive from a human donor who received a COVID-19 vaccine.

J is TRBJ2-7 and V is TRBV6-4; 8 nucleotides agree with TRBD1. Trimming cost V 10 bases and J 6 bases; bases outside gene matches: 23. The CDR3 is 17 amino acids. Germline V gene lookup returns CDR1 MRHNA and CDR2 SNTAGT. The CDR3 loop is CATKLPGNRQGKREQYV. The CDR3 nucleotides are TGTGCCACCAAGCTGCCCGGGAATCGACAGGGGAAGCGCGAGCAGTACGTC.

This CDR3 is CASSPTATPYEQYV. The CDR3 DNA reads TGTGCCAGCTCACCGACGGCGACCCCCTACGAGCAGTACGTC. The chain couples TRBV18 to TRBJ2-7; D is ambiguous. V shed 3 bases and J shed 2 bases, with 11 bases lying between them. The CDR3 length is 14 residues. CDR1 KGHSH and CDR2 LQKENI come from the germline V gene.

The rearrangement links TRBV11-2 to TRBJ2-1; D is perhaps TRBD2 (6 bases). Germline CDR1 and CDR2: SGHAT and FQNNGV. The V and J ends lost 5 bases and 9 bases respectively, with 11 bases between them. The CDR3 runs to 12 residues. For the CDR3, the DNA is TGTGCCAGCAGCCTGGAGACTAGTGAGCAGTTCTTC. Protein: CASSLETSEQFF.

The rearrangement links TRBV28 to TRBJ2-7, with 9 nucleotides matching TRBD1. CDR1 and CDR2 (germline): MDHEN, SYDVKM. V shed 7 bases and J 7 bases; nucleotides not matched to a gene: 11. This CDR3 comprises 14 residues. The CDR3 is CASTRDRVALEQYV. CDR3 in DNA: TGTGCCAGCACCCGGGACAGGGTGGCGTTAGAGCAGTACGTC.

This clone was observed a few times. The chain uses TRBV3-1 (or the pseudogene TRBV3-2) and TRBJ2-3; D remains ambiguous. Deletions cut 7 bases from V and 0 bases from J, with 11 bases between. Germline V gene lookup returns CDR1 LGHDT and CDR2 YNNKEL (reference sequence). The CDR3 is 14 residues long. CDR3 DNA sequence: TGTGCCAGCACCTCCACGGGTAGCACAGATACGCAGTATTTT. Amino acids: CASTSTGSTDTQYF.

Only a few counts were recorded for this clone. The chain joins TRBV18 to TRBJ1-2, with 7 bases that match TRBD1. CDR3 length: 13 amino acids. J gave up 7 bases and V 6 bases, and 8 bases lay outside the gene matches. Germline assignment: CDR1 KGHSH and CDR2 LQKENI. In DNA, the CDR3 is TGTGCCAGCTCTCAAGACAGGGCGGCTGGCTACACCTTC. Protein: CASSQDRAAGYTF.

The chain is built from TRBV18 and TRBJ2-5; 8 bases are shared with TRBD2. CDR1 and CDR2 from the germline V gene are KGHSH and LQKENI. V shed 4 bases and J 4 bases; nucleotides not matched to a gene: 2. This CDR3 has 13 amino acids. The CDR3 loop reads CASSRSGGETQYF. DNA for the CDR3: TGTGCCAGCTCACGGAGCGGGGGAGAGACCCAGTACTTC.

This chain connects TRBV7-3 to TRBJ1-1; the D gene is possibly TRBD1 (6 bases). Germline CDR1 SGHTA, CDR2 FQGTGA. The CDR3 loop spans 16 amino acids. Trimming cost V 1 base and J 5 bases, with 17 bases left between them. The CDR3 protein is CASSLSSRGGGTEAFF. CDR3 DNA: TGTGCCAGCAGCTTAAGCTCCAGAGGGGGGGGGACTGAAGCTTTCTTT.

CDR3 protein: CAWSGTGFLSGYTF. As DNA, the CDR3 is TGTGCCTGGAGTGGGACAGGGTTTCTGAGTGGCTACACCTTC. The J gene is TRBJ1-2, the V gene TRBV30; 8 bases are a match to TRBD1. Germline V CDR1 and CDR2: GTSNPN, SVGIG (reference sequence). V lost 1 base to trimming and J lost 7 bases; unmatched junction nucleotides: 8. CDR3 length: 14 residues.

The chain combines TRBV11-2 with TRBJ2-7, with D possibly matching TRBD1 (5 bases). Germline V gene sequence: CDR1 SGHAT, CDR2 FQNNGV. The CDR3 contains 14 residues. V was shortened by 1 base and J by 6 bases, with 13 bases between the two germline ends. CDR3 region: CASSLGSRTFEQYV. The CDR3, as DNA: TGTGCCAGCAGCTTAGGATCAAGGACATTCGAGCAGTACGTC.

This chain joins TRBV6-5 and TRBJ1-5; TRBD1 is a possible D gene (5 bases). V was cut by 6 bases and J by 0 bases, with 12 bases left in between. Germline CDR1 MNHEY, CDR2 SVGAGI. The CDR3 runs to 15 residues. The CDR3 sequence: CASRRQLDSNQPQHF. CDR3 nucleotide sequence: TGTGCCAGCAGACGACAGCTTGATAGCAATCAGCCCCAGCATTTT.

V is TRBV7-2 and J is TRBJ1-2; D ambiguous. Germline loops: CDR1 SGHTA, CDR2 FQGNSA. The CDR3 loop spans 14 amino acids. V dropped 8 bases and J dropped 0 bases, with 13 bases sitting between them. CDR3 residues: CASHGGLSNYGYTF. The CDR3, as DNA: TGTGCCAGCCATGGAGGGCTTTCTAACTATGGCTACACCTTC.

In DNA form, the CDR3 reads TGTGCCAGCAGTTATCCGGGACAGGGGACGCAGTATTTT. Protein sequence: CASSYPGQGTQYF. The chain is built from TRBV6-5 and TRBJ2-3, with 10 bases fitting TRBD1. Germline lookup yields CDR1 MNHEY and CDR2 SVGAGI. The CDR3 length is 13 residues. Trimming cost V 3 bases and J 9 bases; bases outside gene matches: 3.

The V and J genes are TRBV18 and TRBJ2-7; 8 nucleotides line up with TRBD1. V dropped 6 bases and J dropped 5; count of bases not matched to a gene: 6. The V gene's germline CDR1 is KGHSH and CDR2 LQKENI. This CDR3 spans 13 amino acids. The CDR3 spells CASSRQGIHEQYV. CDR3 DNA: TGTGCCAGCTCCCGACAGGGGATCCACGAGCAGTACGTC.

CDR3: CASSSDSGGEKLFF. The CDR3 bases are TGCGCCAGCAGCTCAGACAGCGGAGGTGAAAAACTGTTTTTT. This chain joins TRBV5-1 and TRBJ1-4, with D possibly being TRBD1 (5 bases). CDR3 length: 14 amino acids. Trimming cost V 3 bases and J 7 bases, with 13 bases left between them. Germline V lookup: CDR1 SGHRS, CDR2 YFSETQ. The full variable domain, rest sourced from reference TRBV5-1 and TRBJ1-4, is KAGVTQTPRYLIKTRGQQVTLSCSPISGHRSVSWYQQTPGQGLQFLFEYFSETQRNKGNFPGRFSGRQFSNSRSEMNVSTLELGDSALYLCASSSDSGGEKLFFGSGTQLSVL.

The rearrangement uses TRBV6-6 and TRBJ2-2; D call uncertain. This CDR3 has 13 amino acids. The germline V gene encodes CDR1 MNHNY and CDR2 SVGAGI (reference sequence). V lost 9 bases to trimming and J lost 0 bases, with 8 bases between them. The CDR3 loop is CASWESNTGELFF. CDR3 nucleotide sequence: TGTGCCAGTTGGGAATCGAACACCGGGGAGCTGTTTTTT.

This clone occurred once. The genes are TRBV4-1 and TRBJ1-4; no clear D gene. There are 16 residues in the CDR3. Germline CDR1 is MGHRA and CDR2 is YSYEKL. The V end lost 0 bases, the J end lost 2 bases, and 10 bases lay between the germline ends. CDR3 nucleotides: TGCGCCAGCAGCCAAGATGCCGGTCCTACTAATGAAAAACTGTTTTTT. Its translation is CASSQDAGPTNEKLFF.

This sequence joins TRBV19 and TRBJ1-2; D is ambiguous. This CDR3 has 14 amino acids. Germline V gene lookup returns CDR1 LNHDA and CDR2 SQIVND (reference sequence). V dropped 8 bases and J dropped 7 bases, with 20 bases sitting between them. The CDR3 DNA is TGTGCCAGTCTCGAGACCGGGAGACTTGTTGGCTACACCTTC. It is translated as CASLETGRLVGYTF.

This clone has just a few counts. The V call is TRBV4-3, the J call TRBJ2-2; D is ambiguous. Trimming stripped 4 bases from V and 4 bases from J, with 10 bases between. Germline CDR1 reads LGHNA; CDR2 reads YSLEER. The CDR3 has 14 amino acids. The CDR3 here is CASSLKWGTGELFF. Here the CDR3 DNA reads TGCGCCAGCAGCCTCAAGTGGGGCACCGGGGAGCTGTTTTTT.

This clone has just a few counts. The sample holds other DNA sequences that translate to the same CDR3. The chain carries TRBV6-1 and TRBJ1-5, with D perhaps matching TRBD1 (5 bases). CDR3 size: 13 residues. Trimming removed 0 bases at V and 6 bases at J, with 6 bases between. Germline V CDR1 and CDR2: MNHNS, SASEGT. The CDR3 DNA is TGTGCCAGCAGTGAAGCAAGGGGTCAGCCCCAGCATTTT. Translated: CASSEARGQPQHF.

V gene TRBV14 combines with J gene TRBJ2-1; D may be TRBD1 or TRBD2 (6 bases each). The ends were cut back, 0 bases at V and 10 bases at J, with 19 bases in the middle. CDR3 length: 16 amino acids. Germline V gene sequence: CDR1 SGHDN, CDR2 FVKESK. The CDR3: CASSQDIGRGTSEQFF. CDR3 nucleotide sequence: TGTGCCAGCAGCCAAGATATCGGACGGGGGACAAGCGAGCAGTTCTTC.

The V gene is TRBV24-1, the J gene TRBJ2-3, with 14 bases identical to TRBD2. Looked up from germline, CDR1 is KGHDR and CDR2 is SFDVKD. Trimming at V came to 3 bases and at J to 4 bases, leaving 5 bases not matched to a gene. The CDR3 sequence is 17 residues long. The CDR3 is CATSDRTSGGSADTQYF. As DNA, the CDR3 is TGTGCCACCAGTGATCGGACTAGCGGGGGGTCGGCAGATACGCAGTATTTT.

This clone is a singleton in its sample. The chain is built from TRBV19 and TRBJ1-5, with TRBD1 matching over 9 bases. Germline assignment: CDR1 LNHDA and CDR2 SQIVND (reference sequence). V trimming: 5 bases; J trimming: 2 bases; junction bases outside the gene matches: 4. CDR3 size: 15 residues. Written as DNA, the CDR3 is TGTGCCAGTAGTGGCCGGGACAGGGGCAATCAGCCCCAGCATTTT. It is translated as CASSGRDRGNQPQHF. Looking up the rest from reference TRBV19 and TRBJ1-5 gives the full variable domain: DGGITQSPKYLFRKEGQNVTLSCEQNLNHDAMYWYRQDPGQGLRLIYYSQIVNDFQKGDIAEGYSVSREKKESFPLTVTSAQKNPTAFYLCASSGRDRGNQPQHFGDGTRLSIL.

The rearrangement joins TRBV6-5 to TRBJ1-2; D gene uncertain. The CDR3 runs to 14 residues. V dropped 6 bases and J dropped 8 bases, with 19 bases sitting between them. CDR1 is MNHEY and CDR2 is SVGAGI in the germline V gene. The CDR3 nucleotides are TGTGCCAGCAGCCGCGTACTATCTGGTGCGGGCTACACCTTC. Protein: CASSRVLSGAGYTF.